This T cell receptor beta chain was sequenced in a study of blood T cell repertoires in COVID-19. Background on the study: Specimens from acute and convalescent COVID-19 originated in the United States, Italy and Spain. T cells, B-cell-depleted T cells, or PBMCs provided the cDNA or gDNA that served as material.

As originally analysed: The authors estimated nucleated cell counts from reference gene primer amplification. The data were produced by immunoSEQ multiplex PCR, yet TCRdb's version contains in-frame clones alone and is incomplete. Clone size and the V and J calls come from that table; the DNA yielded D and trimming. Seen here are around 160,000 clones, 65% to 90% observed once, and the top ten hold around 8.2%. The germline V gene has CDR1 MGHDK and CDR2 SYGVNS. V was clipped by 11 bases and J by 6 bases, with 17 bases between them. The CDR3 is 13 residues long. The source material was peripheral blood. The V and J genes are TRBV25-1 and TRBJ2-1; no reliable D call. This sequence originates from a man aged 55 to 70 with acute or convalescent COVID-19. CDR3 sequence (DNA): TGTGCCCATTCGCGGCAGAGCTCCAATGAGCAGTTCTTC. As protein: CAHSRQSSNEQFF.